The 3 T cell receptor beta chains reported below all come from one sample, sequenced in a study of T cell changes during pregnancy in multiple sclerosis. Clones were read by immunoSEQ multiplex PCR, and TCRdb kept only the in-frame ones, dropping some. The sample contains about 46,000 clones, about 91% of which appear only once. Source: CD8+ T cells from peripheral blood mononuclear cells, taken after pregnancy. These receptor sequences come from a female donor with multiple sclerosis, enrolled in a pregnancy study.

This clone is a singleton in its sample. Its ends do not fully match the called genes, so a read error is possible. The rearrangement uses TRBV5-6 and TRBJ1-2; D is ambiguous. Germline assignment: CDR1 SGHDT and CDR2 YYEEEE. This CDR3 has 12 residues. For the CDR3, the DNA is TGTGCCAGCAGCTTGAGTCTGGAGGGCTACGCCTTC. Amino acid sequence: CASSLSLEGYAF. The full variable domain, in which reference TRBV5-6 and TRBJ1-2 provide the parts outside the CDR3, is DAGVTQSPTHLIKTRGQQVTLRCSPKSGHDTVSWYQQALGQGPQFIFQYYEEEERQRGNFPDRFSGHQFPNYSSELNVNALLLGDSALYLCASSLSLEGYAFGSGTRLTVV.

The chain couples TRBV5-4 to TRBJ2-1, with 7 bases lining up with TRBD1. CDR1 and CDR2 (germline): SGHNT, YYREEE (reference sequence). J was trimmed by 4 bases and V by 4 bases; bases with no gene match: 11. The CDR3 sequence is 16 residues long. The CDR3 here is CASSLLSRQGYNEQFF. CDR3 nucleotides: TGTGCCAGCAGCCTCTTATCACGACAGGGATACAATGAGCAGTTCTTC.

The rearrangement joins TRBV11-2 to TRBJ1-2; 10 positions agree with TRBD1. There are 13 residues in the CDR3. In germline, CDR1 is SGHAT, CDR2 FQNNGV. V shed 6 bases and J 7 bases; nucleotides not matched to a gene: 5. CDR3 in amino acids: CASRGQGSLGYTF. The CDR3 nucleotides are TGTGCCAGCAGGGGACAGGGGAGTCTTGGCTACACCTTC.